One T cell receptor beta chain is described in this entry. The junction departs from germline at one end; a sequencing error may be responsible. This entry belongs to a study of molecular identifiers for immune sequencing clone quantification. Study-wide background: Four of five RNA aliquots from approximately 22,000 or 94,000 naive CD8 T cells were sequenced.

TCRdb processed the PCR reads anew with MiXCR; each CDR3 protein has one entry. The profile shows about half a million distinct CDR3 sequences, around a fifth of them singletons. Germline lookup yields CDR1 SGHDT and CDR2 YYEEEE. The CDR3 is 17 amino acids. The receptor was isolated from a human donor in good health. Some libraries in this study had Jurkat cell RNA spiked in. This chain joins TRBV5-6 and TRBJ1-4, with D maybe TRBD1 (5 bases). Sequences were obtained from naive CD8+ T cells from blood, with Jurkat cell RNA spiked in. Noted subset: FACS-sorted CD8+CD4-CCR7+CD45RA+ naive T cells. CDR3 coding DNA: TGTGCCAGCAGCTGGGGGGGTTCGGGGTCAACTAATGGAAAACTGTTTTTT. Translating gives CASSWGGSGSTNGKLFF.